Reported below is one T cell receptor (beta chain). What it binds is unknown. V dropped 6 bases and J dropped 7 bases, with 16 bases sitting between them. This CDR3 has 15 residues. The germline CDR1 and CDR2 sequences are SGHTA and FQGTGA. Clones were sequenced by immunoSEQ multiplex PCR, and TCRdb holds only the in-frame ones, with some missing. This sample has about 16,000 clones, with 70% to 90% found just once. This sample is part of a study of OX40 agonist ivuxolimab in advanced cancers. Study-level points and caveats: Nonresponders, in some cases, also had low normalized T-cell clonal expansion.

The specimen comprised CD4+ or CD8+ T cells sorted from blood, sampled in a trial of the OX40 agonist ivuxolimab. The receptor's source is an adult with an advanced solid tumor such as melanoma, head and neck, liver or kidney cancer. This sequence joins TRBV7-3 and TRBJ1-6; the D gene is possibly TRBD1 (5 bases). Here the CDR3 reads CASSLIGGQNSPLHF. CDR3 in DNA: TGTGCCAGCAGTCTTATTGGGGGTCAGAATTCACCCCTCCACTTT.